This TCR beta chain originates from a study of a mutant IDH1 vaccine in newly diagnosed glioma (TCRdb year 2021). Context from the whole study: Eight vaccinations were administered to patients in weeks 1, 3, 5, 7, 11, 15, 19 and 23, corresponding to visits V03 through V10. Vaccination was initiated 4-6 weeks after radiotherapy alone, or concurrently with temozolomide cycles in the chemotherapy-containing groups. Of the roughly 34 treated patients, around 60% were male and approximately 40% were female, and the mean age was 40.4 years. Before enrollment, most patients had been given radiochemotherapy with temozolomide as standard therapy, while the rest had received either radiotherapy alone or temozolomide alone. Peripheral blood samples were drawn at six visits, namely V03 (baseline), V05, V07, V10, V12 and V13. Longitudinal TCRB deep sequencing was done for 20 to 25 treated patients, wherever samples were available for exploratory analyses.

A note on this clone: What antigen it recognizes has not been identified. No qualities accompany the bases; no much larger clone lies one base away.

The library was produced with the immunoSEQ multiplex PCR assay. The hsTCRB Kit was used according to the manufacturer's protocol to amplify rearranged TCR beta chain sequences. Sequencing of TCRB libraries was carried out on an Illumina MiSeq. For the original study's pipeline: Demultiplexing, trimming and gene mapping were performed with the kit vendor's proprietary platform. The immuneACCESS repertoire file appears here via TCRdb, limited to in-frame rearrangements. These files lack a portion of the clones; in checked studies, under half of the deficit traces to unresolved V genes, and the cause of the others is not known. V and J calls and clone size come straight from that table; D and trimming were deduced from the DNA. The sample yields tens of thousands of clones; around 80% were counted once. 8% of the sample belongs to the ten largest clones. The intended sense of this specimen's time point label: week 11, during vaccination. Each vaccine dose was 300 ug of a 20-mer mutant IDH1 peptide in Montanide, given subcutaneously with topical imiquimod. Newly diagnosed WHO grade 3 or 4 IDH1-mutant astrocytomas showing loss of nuclear ATRX were present in the donors. The samples were drawn from NOA16, a multicentre, single-arm, open-label phase I trial in Germany that tested a mutant IDH1 peptide vaccine in humans for the first time. Genomic DNA for TCRB sequencing was isolated from EDTA blood with the DNeasy Blood and Tissue Kit.

The study at large found these results: Pseudoprogression seemed to be unrelated to changes in the top peripheral T cell clonotypes found by TCRB sequencing. The authors stated that sample limitations prevented analyses of patient blood samples from being reproduced. PBMC samples for TCRB deep sequencing were selected based on availability. Vaccine-induced immune responses across multiple MHC alleles were detected in 90% to 95% of patients.

This TCR came from a man aged 40-49 years with glioma. The specimen comprised PBMCs, sampled from a glioma patient whose treatment included an IDH1 peptide vaccine.

The CDR3 protein is CASSQEVASGSTIAYEQYF. The DNA reads TGTGCCAGCAGCCAAGAAGTTGCTAGCGGGAGTACGATCGCCTACGAGCAGTACTTC. The V gene is TRBV4-2 and the J gene is TRBJ2-7, with 10 middle bases fitting TRBD2. The CDR3 goes from the cysteine to the phenylalanine over 19 residues. Only CDR3 DNA remains: 57 bases, in frame from the first base. Germline trimming: 0 bases from V, 2 bases from J; junction bases outside gene matches: 13. The germline V gene gives CDR1 as LGHNA and CDR2 as YNFKEQ.